This T cell receptor (beta chain) was sequenced for a study of cytomegalovirus exposure and HLA in healthy donors. Study-wide results and caveats: With later analysis, a missense DCLRE1C variant became linked to TCR beta V- and J-gene trimming.

The CDR3 totals 14 residues. Trimming took off 4 bases at V and 6 bases at J, with 17 bases between the two ends. CDR1 and CDR2 (germline): SGHRS, YFSETQ. The PCR had 60 Vbeta and 13 Jbeta primers. Clones were sequenced by immunoSEQ multiplex PCR, and TCRdb holds only the in-frame ones, with some missing. The table has over 110,000 clones, more than 75% seen once; the top ten hold approximately 5.6%. Notes on this clone: The antigen is not known.

The rearrangement uses TRBV5-1 and TRBJ2-7, with D possibly being TRBD2 (7 bases). The sequence derives from a middle-aged woman in good health and CMV-seropositive. Sequencing was carried out using PBMCs. The CDR3 DNA is TGCGCCAGCAGCGAAGGGGGGGTCCGCCTCGAGCAGTACTTC. It translates to CASSEGGVRLEQYF.